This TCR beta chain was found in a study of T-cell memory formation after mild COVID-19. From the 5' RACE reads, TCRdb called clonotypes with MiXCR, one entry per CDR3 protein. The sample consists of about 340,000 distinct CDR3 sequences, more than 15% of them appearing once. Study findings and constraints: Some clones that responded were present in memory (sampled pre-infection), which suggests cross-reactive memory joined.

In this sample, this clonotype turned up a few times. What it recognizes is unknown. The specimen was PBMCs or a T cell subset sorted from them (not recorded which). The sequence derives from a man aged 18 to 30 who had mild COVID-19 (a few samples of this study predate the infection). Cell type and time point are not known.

In DNA, the CDR3 is TGCGCCAGCAGCCCCGACCGGAATGAGCAGTTCTTC. It translates to CASSPDRNEQFF. The J gene is TRBJ2-1, the V gene TRBV4-1; the D is unclear. Trimming removed 4 bases at V and 7 bases at J, with 8 bases between. Germline V gives CDR1 MGHRA, CDR2 YSYEKL. The CDR3 has 12 residues.